A selection of T cell receptor beta chains follows, all from one sample in a study of shared clonotypes between healthy human individuals. TCRdb keeps only in-frame clones here, not all; method: immunoSEQ multiplex PCR. This table holds roughly 2.2 million clones, less than 95% found once. The material sequenced was naive CD4+ T cells from PBMCs. Every receptor here comes from a young man in good health. Some clones in this sample may be carry-over from other donors' samples. The CDR3 runs from the conserved cysteine through the conserved F or W. Fields, in order: clone size, J gene, D gene, V gene, CDR3 length, CDR3 DNA, CDR3 protein. The D gene is left open where the match is weak. Part of the rows lack a size; the others show once, few, many or a class for expanded clones.

- TRBJ2-5 - TRBV7-8 17 TGTGCCAGCAGCCCCCCTCGCGGCAGGGGATCGGAGGAGACCCAGTACTTC CASSPPRGRGSEETQYF
once TRBJ2-2 - TRBV11-2 17 TGTGCCAGCAGATACGCTTGGGCCGGGACATCCACCGGGGAGCTGTTTTTT CASRYAWAGTSTGELFF
once TRBJ2-5 - TRBV4-2 14 TGTGCCAGCAACCCCGATTACGACCAAGAGACCCAGTACTTC CASNPDYDQETQYF
- TRBJ2-1 - TRBV30 13 TGTGCCTGGAGTGTAGGAGAGTACAATGAGCAGTTCTTC CAWSVGEYNEQFF
- TRBJ2-1 - TRBV2 13 TGTGCCAGCAGTCCAGGACCGCGCGGGGAGCAGTTCTTC CASSPGPRGEQFF
- TRBJ1-2 - TRBV4-2 15 TGTGCCAGCAGCCAGGGACCGTCGGTCAACTATGGCTACACCTTC CASSQGPSVNYGYTF
- TRBJ1-1 TRBD1 TRBV5-4 15 TGTGCCAGCAGCCCCGGACAGGGGCTTAACACTGAAGCTTTCTTT CASSPGQGLNTEAFF
- TRBJ2-1 - TRBV11-3 14 TGTGCCAGCAGCTCGAAGGAGTCCTACAATGAGCAGTTCTTC CASSSKESYNEQFF
- TRBJ1-3 - TRBV30 15 TGTGCCTGGAACCCGTCGTTCAGGGCTGGAAACACCATATATTTT CAWNPSFRAGNTIYF
- TRBJ2-5 - TRBV19 14 TGTGCCAGTAGTACCTCCGGAAGACAAGAGACCCAGTACTTC CASSTSGRQETQYF
once TRBJ1-2 TRBD1 TRBV28 14 TGTGCCAGCAGCACACAGGGGGCTCTAGGTGGCTACACCTTC CASSTQGALGGYTF
- TRBJ2-5 TRBD1 TRBV15 16 TGTGCCACCAGCAGAGGCGCAGGGGGCCCCGGGGAGACCCAGTACTTC CATSRGAGGPGETQYF
- TRBJ1-4 - TRBV19 17 TGTGCCAGTAGTCCCCTCCCCGGGGTCAGATTGGATGAAAAACTGTTTTTT CASSPLPGVRLDEKLFF
once TRBJ2-7 - TRBV6-5 16 TGTGCCAGCAGTTACTCGACCCCACAAGTCGCCTACGAGCAGTACTTC CASSYSTPQVAYEQYF
- TRBJ1-6 - TRBV19 13 TGTGCCAGTAGTATAGCATCCGGCGGGAGCCTCCACTTT CASSIASGGSLHF
- TRBJ2-3 - TRBV7-9 18 TGTGCCAGCAGCCCCGCGGGCGCGGGTGGTCTGTACACAGATACGCAGTATTTT CASSPAGAGGLYTDTQYF
- TRBJ2-3 - TRBV6-5 15 TGTGCCAGCAGTTACGGCCGGGGACCCACAGATACGCAGTATTTT CASSYGRGPTDTQYF
once TRBJ2-7 TRBD1 TRBV30 15 TGTGCCTGGAGGTTAGGGACAGGGGATGCCTACGAGCAGTACTTC CAWRLGTGDAYEQYF
- TRBJ1-1 - TRBV4-2 15 TGTGCCAGCAGCCAAGCAGAGGGACGGAGTTCTGAAGCTTTCTTT CASSQAEGRSSEAFF
- TRBJ2-1 TRBD2 TRBV29-1 16 TGCAGCGTTGGGGGACAAAGGACTAGCGGGTGGAATGAGCAGTTCTTC CSVGGQRTSGWNEQFF
- TRBJ1-2 TRBD1 TRBV29-1 14 TGCAGCGCGGCCTCGGGACAGGGCGCTCGGGGCTACACCTTC CSAASGQGARGYTF
few TRBJ2-3 TRBD2 TRBV28 12 TGTGCCAGCAGTGGGGGGGCAGATACGCAGTATTTT CASSGGADTQYF
- TRBJ2-7 TRBD2 TRBV5-1 15 TGCGCCAGCAGCCCGAGGGAGGGGAAGGAGTACGAGCAGTACTTC CASSPREGKEYEQYF
once TRBJ2-2 - TRBV13 13 TGTGCCAGCAGCTTTCAGGGGACCGGGGAGCTGTTTTTT CASSFQGTGELFF
once TRBJ1-5 TRBD1 TRBV7-9 16 TGTGCCAGCAGCCAAGACGACAGGGGAAGCAATCAGCCCCAGCATTTT CASSQDDRGSNQPQHF
- TRBJ2-5 - TRBV6-5 12 TGTGCCAGCAGTTCGCCGGGAGAGACCCAGTACTTC CASSSPGETQYF
- TRBJ2-2 TRBD2 TRBV18 16 TGTGCCAGCTCTCCTCCTAGCGGGAGAGGTACCGGGGAGCTGTTTTTT CASSPPSGRGTGELFF
- TRBJ1-5 - TRBV7-2 12 TGTGCCAGCAGCCCTGAAGCCCAGCCCCAGCATTTT CASSPEAQPQHF
few TRBJ1-2 - TRBV5-5 12 TGTGCCAGCAGCTTAGCCGAAAGCGGCTACACCTTC CASSLAESGYTF
- TRBJ1-5 - TRBV7-2 15 TGTGCCAGCAGCCCAGGACAGACCAACAATCAGCCCCAGCATTTT CASSPGQTNNQPQHF
- TRBJ2-1 TRBD1 TRBV6-6 14 TGTGCCAGCCTCAGGGGGAGCTCCTACAATGAGCAGTTCTTC CASLRGSSYNEQFF
- TRBJ2-1 TRBD2 TRBV7-2 15 TGTGCCAGCAGCTTTAGCGGGAGACGCTACAATGAGCAGTTCTTC CASSFSGRRYNEQFF
- TRBJ2-7 - TRBV18 13 TGTGCCAGCTCACCCGTCGCGGACTACGAGCAGTACTTC CASSPVADYEQYF
once TRBJ1-4 - TRBV5-6 14 TGTGCCAGCGGAAACCGGGGGCGCGGGGAAAAACTGTTTTTT CASGNRGRGEKLFF
- TRBJ2-1 - TRBV7-3 18 TGTGCCAGCAGCTTACGCCCCGGGGCGGGACTCTCCTACAATGAGCAGTTCTTC CASSLRPGAGLSYNEQFF
- TRBJ2-1 - TRBV7-2 15 TGTGCCAGCAGCTTAGGCCCGGACTATCACAATGAGCAGTTCTTC CASSLGPDYHNEQFF
- TRBJ1-3 - TRBV11-2 16 TGTGCCAGCAGCCCCTACACAGGGTACTCTGGAAACACCATATATTTT CASSPYTGYSGNTIYF
- TRBJ2-5 TRBD1 TRBV18 15 TGTGCCAGCTCACCAGGGACAGGGGGCTTGGAGACCCAGTACTTC CASSPGTGGLETQYF
- TRBJ2-7 - TRBV28 12 TGTGCCAGCAGTTTACAGATATACGAGCAGTACTTC CASSLQIYEQYF
- TRBJ1-4 - TRBV5-1 14 TGCGCCAGCAGCTTATTCAGGGGTGGTGAAAAACTGTTTTTT CASSLFRGGEKLFF
- TRBJ2-1 TRBD2 TRBV11-2 14 TGTGCCAGCAGCAAGCGACTAGCAGACAATGAGCAGTTCTTC CASSKRLADNEQFF
- TRBJ1-1 TRBD1 TRBV14 13 TGTGCCAGCAGCATAACAGGGGGCACTGAAGCTTTCTTT CASSITGGTEAFF
- TRBJ1-2 TRBD1 TRBV5-6 16 TGTGCCAGCAGCTTGGCACACAGTGGCAGGGGGTATGGCTACACCTTC CASSLAHSGRGYGYTF
- TRBJ1-5 - TRBV23-1 12 TGCGCCAGCAGACATCGCGATCAGCCCCAGCATTTT CASRHRDQPQHF
- TRBJ2-2 - TRBV15 16 TGTGCCACCAGCTCTCCGGGGTTCCACGACACCGGGGAGCTGTTTTTT CATSSPGFHDTGELFF
- TRBJ2-4 - TRBV6-1 13 TGTGCCATCGACAGGGGCGGGGGAAACATTCAGTACTTC CAIDRGGGNIQYF
- TRBJ1-3 - TRBV18 15 TGTGCCAGCTCACCCCCCACGGGGGGCGGAAACACCATATATTTT CASSPPTGGGNTIYF
- TRBJ1-1 - TRBV9 13 TGTGCCAGCAGCGTAGCCTCGGGCACTGAAGCTTTCTTT CASSVASGTEAFF
once TRBJ1-1 - TRBV28 14 TGTGCCAGCAGTTCTCTCTCGGGGGGCCCTGAAGCTTTCTTT CASSSLSGGPEAFF
- TRBJ2-2 - TRBV2 16 TGTGCCAGCAGTGTAGTGGGTGGGGCGCAAATCGGGGAGCTGTTTTTT CASSVVGGAQIGELFF
- TRBJ2-1 - TRBV5-8 14 TGTGCCAGCAGCTTCGGGGGCGAAGGGAATGAGCAGTTCTTC CASSFGGEGNEQFF
- TRBJ1-4 - TRBV4-1 13 TGCGCCAGCAGCGTCCCGAATGGTGAAAAACTGTTTTTT CASSVPNGEKLFF
- TRBJ1-3 - TRBV9 17 TGTGCCAGCAGCGCGATGGGGCCGGGAGTCTCTGGAAACACCATATATTTT CASSAMGPGVSGNTIYF
- TRBJ2-2 - TRBV6-5 14 TGTGCCAGCAGAACCGGGATTCAGGCCGGGGAGCTGTTTTTT CASRTGIQAGELFF
once TRBJ2-7 - TRBV18 15 TGTGCCAGCTCACCACCGGCCAGGGCGACCTACGAGCAGTACTTC CASSPPARATYEQYF
- TRBJ2-3 - TRBV29-1 13 TGCAGGGCCTCCGGGAGTTTTTCGGATACGCAGTATTTT CRASGSFSDTQYF
- TRBJ2-7 TRBD1 TRBV7-9 15 TGTGCCAGCAGCCGGGATGGGACAGGGGGCTACGAGCAGTACTTC CASSRDGTGGYEQYF
- TRBJ2-7 TRBD1 TRBV6-5 15 TGTGCCAGCAGTCCGACAGGGGACAGCCACTACGAGCAGTACTTC CASSPTGDSHYEQYF
- TRBJ2-5 - TRBV5-4 13 TGTGCCAGCAGTGACGGACCAATCGAGACCCAGTACTTC CASSDGPIETQYF